The clone carrying this T cell receptor (beta chain) was seen more than once but under ten times. These data come from a study of cytomegalovirus exposure and HLA in healthy donors. The donors were in the roughly 130-subject validation cohort, distinct from the roughly 720-subject first cohort. The method was immunoSEQ multiplex PCR; TCRdb's version includes in-frame clones alone and lacks a portion of them. This sample carries 38,000 or so clones, approximately 92% of them seen once, and the ten largest clones take more than 2.5%. The length of the CDR3 is 14 residues. In germline, CDR1 is MGHRA, CDR2 YSYEKL. V was clipped by 5 bases and J by 6 bases; unmatched bases: 4.

Material for sequencing was PBMCs. This TCR derives from a man between 18 and 35 years old in good health and CMV-seronegative. This chain links TRBV4-1 with TRBJ2-1, with TRBD2 identical over 10 bases. CDR3 residues: CASSNSGGINEQFF. The CDR3 DNA reads TGCGCCAGCAGCAATAGCGGGGGGATCAATGAGCAGTTCTTC.